The T cell receptor (beta chain) under discussion was sequenced for a study of breast tumors, draining lymph nodes, adjacent tissues. TCRdb reprocessed the multiplex PCR reads with MiXCR, giving one entry per CDR3 protein. The sample shows tens of thousands of distinct CDR3 sequences, 36% of them seen only once. Germline V gene sequence: CDR1 KGHDR, CDR2 SFDVKD. The CDR3 extends over 16 amino acids. Study results and caveats: Tumor T cell lymph node origin was a supported hypothesis, not proven. Data fit most tumor T cells coming from lymph node, expanding in tumor.

Remarks on this clonotype: Its antigen is undetermined.

The TCR was taken from a female donor with breast cancer. Some clones in this sample may be carry-over from other donors' samples. The V call is TRBV24-1, the J call TRBJ2-7; 9 nucleotides agree with TRBD1. The end of the DNA fits TRBJ2-1 better, so the J call may be wrong. The sample was breast tumor tissue. The CDR3 nucleotides read TGTGCCACCAGTGATTCGGGACAGGGATTTAGGAATGAGCAGTTCTTC. Its protein is CATSDSGQGFRNEQFF.